The 25 T cell receptor beta chains below come from one sample, sequenced in a study of CD8 T cells in Susac syndrome. RNA amounts of about 0.5 to 1 ug underwent reverse transcription with random hexamers. Each CDR3 protein gets one entry after TCRdb re-called the immunoSEQ multiplex PCR reads with MiXCR. The sample has around 150,000 distinct CDR3 sequences, nearly 97% seen once. Sequences were obtained from CD4+ T cells from PBMCs. These TCRs come from a human donor with Susac syndrome.

The gene calls are TRBV28 and TRBJ2-4; 11 bases are a match to TRBD1. The CDR3 length is 19 residues. Germline lookup yields CDR1 MDHEN and CDR2 SYDVKM. The V and J ends lost 3 bases and 2 bases, in that order; junction bases with no gene match: 12. CDR3 bases: TGTGCCAGCAGTTTCCCCTCGTCAGGGACAGGGGGTTCCAAAAACATTCAGTACTTC. Translated: CASSFPSSGTGGSKNIQYF.

The chain has TRBV12-3 or TRBV12-4 and TRBJ1-6; D not resolved. Between the trimmed V and J ends, which lost 3 bases and 7 bases, there was a span of 16 bases. The CDR3 runs to 16 residues. CDR3 amino acids: CASSLGLGRTNSPLHF. The CDR3 DNA reads TGTGCCAGCAGTTTGGGTCTTGGCAGGACCAATTCACCCCTCCACTTT.

This sequence joins TRBV7-9 and TRBJ2-5; no clear D gene. The V and J ends lost 0 bases and 0 bases respectively, with 5 bases between them. The CDR3 extends over 14 amino acids. Looked up from germline, CDR1 is SEHNR and CDR2 is FQNEAQ (reference sequence). Written as DNA, the CDR3 is TGTGCCAGCAGCTTAGCGAGAGACCAAGAGACCCAGTACTTC. This encodes CASSLARDQETQYF.

Worth noting for this clonotype: The junction does not match germline at one end; this may be a read error. As DNA, the CDR3 is TGTGCCAGCAGAGAATCGGCCAGGGGAGAGACCCAGTACTTC. It is translated as CASRESARGETQYF. The genes are TRBV25-1 and TRBJ2-5, with D perhaps TRBD1 (6 bases). Germline assignment: CDR1 MGHDK and CDR2 SYGVNS. The CDR3 extends over 14 amino acids.

This clonotype has a single count. The rearrangement links TRBV29-1 to TRBJ2-7; 11 positions match TRBD2. The CDR3 covers 14 residues. Germline CDR1 SQVTM, CDR2 ANQGSEA. V was clipped by 2 bases and J by 4 bases; unmatched bases: 4. This CDR3 is CSVELAGGPYEQYF. The CDR3, as DNA: TGCAGCGTTGAACTAGCGGGAGGCCCTTACGAGCAGTACTTC.

The rearrangement links TRBV5-1 to TRBJ2-1; the D gene could be TRBD1 or TRBD2 (5 bases each). Germline assignment: CDR1 SGHRS and CDR2 YFSETQ. The CDR3 spans 13 residues. V was shortened by 5 bases and J by 7 bases, with 13 bases between the two germline ends. The CDR3 spells CASSRGRENEQFF. CDR3 in DNA: TGCGCCAGCAGTCGAGGCAGGGAGAATGAGCAGTTCTTC.

This clonotype was counted once. V gene TRBV7-9 combines with J gene TRBJ2-1; D tentatively reads TRBD1 or TRBD2 (5 bases each). This CDR3 spans 15 amino acids. The V gene lost 5 bases and the J gene lost 5 bases, with 16 bases spanning the gap. The germline CDR1 and CDR2 sequences are SEHNR and FQNEAQ (reference sequence). For the CDR3, the DNA is TGTGCCAGCAGCCCCACGGGACCCCGAGACAATGAGCAGTTCTTC. The encoded protein is CASSPTGPRDNEQFF.

The chain uses TRBV28 and TRBJ2-5; 8 nucleotides agree with TRBD1. Germline V gene lookup returns CDR1 MDHEN and CDR2 SYDVKM. The CDR3 is 14 residues long. The junction had 4 bases not matched to a gene; V was cut back by 6 bases and J by 1 base. The CDR3 protein is CASSRTGTQETQYF. CDR3 bases: TGTGCCAGCAGCCGGACAGGGACCCAAGAGACCCAGTACTTC.

The chain joins TRBV5-1 to TRBJ2-1; TRBD1 is a possible D gene (6 bases). The germline V gene has CDR1 SGHRS and CDR2 YFSETQ. The CDR3 extends over 11 amino acids. V was shortened by 0 bases and J by 16 bases, with 11 bases between the two germline ends. CDR3 amino acids: CASSLDRENFF. CDR3 in DNA: TGCGCCAGCAGCTTGGACAGGGAAAATTTCTTC.

The rearrangement joins TRBV4-1 to TRBJ1-3, with TRBD1 as a possible D gene (6 bases). Trimming shortened V by 0 bases and J by 2 bases, and 14 bases separated the two germline ends. This CDR3 is 17 amino acids long. Germline values: CDR1 MGHRA, CDR2 YSYEKL. The CDR3 protein is CASSQDLAGAPGNTIYF. DNA for the CDR3: TGCGCCAGCAGCCAAGATTTAGCGGGGGCGCCTGGAAACACCATATATTTT.

This clonotype was seen once. The V call is TRBV15, the J call TRBJ1-1; D ambiguous. The V gene lost 5 bases and the J gene lost 6 bases, with 10 bases spanning the gap. Germline CDR1 LNHNV, CDR2 YYDKDF (reference sequence). This CDR3 has 12 amino acids. The CDR3 spells CATSPPRAEAFF. The DNA for the CDR3 is TGTGCCACCAGCCCCCCACGGGCTGAAGCTTTCTTT. The complete variable domain, with remaining parts taken from reference TRBV15 and TRBJ1-1, reads DAMVIQNPRYQVTQFGKPVTLSCSQTLNHNVMYWYQQKSSQAPKLLFHYYDKDFNNEADTPDNFQSRRPNTSFCFLDIRSPGLGDTAMYLCATSPPRAEAFFGQGTRLTVV.

The chain employs TRBV20-1 and TRBJ2-2; a weak D match, TRBD1 (6 bases). The germline V gene encodes CDR1 DFQATT and CDR2 SNEGSKA (reference sequence). Between the trimmed V and J ends, which lost 6 bases and 4 bases, there was a span of 15 bases. This CDR3 is built from 14 residues. CDR3 sequence: CSAPRGSATGELFF. The CDR3 nucleotides are TGCAGTGCCCCGAGGGGGAGCGCCACCGGGGAGCTGTTTTTT.

This clonotype was recorded a few times. The chain combines TRBV6-1 with TRBJ2-7; D remains unclear. CDR1 is MNHNS, CDR2 SASEGT, per germline. This CDR3 spans 12 amino acids. Trimming took 8 bases from V and 1 from J, leaving 9 bases between them. This chain's CDR3 is CASGGSSYEQYF. The CDR3 DNA sequence: TGTGCCAGCGGTGGGTCGTCCTACGAGCAGTACTTC.

This chain links TRBV20-1 with TRBJ2-5, with D tentatively TRBD2 (6 bases). CDR1 DFQATT and CDR2 SNEGSKA come from the germline V gene (reference sequence). CDR3 length: 12 amino acids. Trimming cost V 7 bases and J 1 base, with 10 bases left between them. Here the CDR3 reads CSGTNLQETQYF. CDR3 coding DNA: TGCAGTGGGACTAACCTCCAAGAGACCCAGTACTTC.

This chain joins TRBV3-1 and TRBJ2-1, with 10 positions matching TRBD2. V trimming: 4 bases; J trimming: 2 bases; junction bases outside the gene matches: 2. The CDR3 sequence is 15 residues long. Germline-derived CDR1 and CDR2 are LGHDT and YNNKEL (reference sequence). This CDR3 is CASSPSGGPYNEQFF. For the CDR3, the DNA is TGTGCCAGCAGCCCTAGCGGGGGACCCTACAATGAGCAGTTCTTC.

The V call is TRBV5-1, the J call TRBJ2-5; maybe TRBD2 (5 bases). Germline V gene sequence: CDR1 SGHRS, CDR2 YFSETQ. There are 15 residues in the CDR3. Trimming removed 4 bases from V and 1 base from J, with 14 bases in between. CDR3 coding DNA: TGCGCCAGCAGCCACGCGGCGAGCGGCCAAGAGACCCAGTACTTC. Its translation: CASSHAASGQETQYF.

The count of this clonotype is one. The rearrangement joins TRBV28 to TRBJ1-2; D is ambiguous. Per the germline V gene, CDR1 is MDHEN and CDR2 is SYDVKM. The CDR3 is 15 amino acids. With 5 bases removed from V and 0 bases from J, the gap between germline ends came to 13 bases. The CDR3 DNA reads as TGTGCCAGCAGTCCGGACGGACGAGCTAACTATGGCTACACCTTC. As protein: CASSPDGRANYGYTF.

The chain recombines TRBV7-3 with TRBJ2-1; TRBD2 agrees at 9 bases. The germline CDR1 and CDR2 sequences are SGHTA and FQGTGA. The J segment lost 0 bases and the V segment lost 3 bases, leaving 6 bases of the junction unmatched. This CDR3 is 17 amino acids long. CDR3: CASSLRLAASSYNEQFF. CDR3 nucleotide sequence: TGTGCCAGCAGCTTGAGACTAGCGGCGTCCTCCTACAATGAGCAGTTCTTC.

This chain links TRBV5-4 with TRBJ2-2; D possibly corresponds to TRBD1 (6 bases). This CDR3 has 15 residues. V gave up 2 bases and J gave up 0 bases, with 8 bases separating them. The germline V gene has CDR1 SGHNT and CDR2 YYREEE (reference sequence). The CDR3 loop is CASSLGTPNTGELFF. The CDR3 DNA sequence: TGTGCCAGCAGCTTAGGGACACCGAACACCGGGGAGCTGTTTTTT.

V usage is TRBV19 and J usage is TRBJ2-3; 8 bases map to TRBD1. The CDR3 consists of 15 residues. Germline-derived CDR1 and CDR2 are LNHDA and SQIVND (reference sequence). Trimming cost V 6 bases and J 7 bases; bases outside gene matches: 12. DNA for the CDR3: TGTGCCAGTAGAACCGACAGGGGCGCGGGAAATACGCAGTATTTT. This gives the protein CASRTDRGAGNTQYF.

This clonotype was counted only a few times. CDR3 nucleotides: TGTGCCAGCAGCCAAGCGACCGGGGAGCTGTTTTTT. It codes for CASSQATGELFF. The chain uses TRBV3-1 and TRBJ2-2; the D is unclear. The V and J ends lost 1 base and 5 bases respectively, with 2 bases between them. This CDR3 is built from 12 residues. Germline loops: CDR1 LGHDT, CDR2 YNNKEL (reference sequence). The full variable domain, completed using reference TRBV3-1 and TRBJ2-2, is DTAVSQTPKYLVTQMGNDKSIKCEQNLGHDTMYWYKQDSKKFLKIMFSYNNKELIINETVPNRFSPKSPDKAHLNLHINSLELGDSAVYFCASSQATGELFFGEGSRLTVL.

V usage is TRBV20-1 and J usage is TRBJ2-1; 8 nucleotides match TRBD2. From germline, CDR1 is DFQATT and CDR2 SNEGSKA (reference sequence). V trimming: 1 base; J trimming: 10 bases; junction bases outside the gene matches: 9. This CDR3 is built from 14 residues. The CDR3 coding sequence is TGCAGTGCTAGAGTTCCAGCGGGGGTCACGGAGCAGTTCTTC. Translated, it gives CSARVPAGVTEQFF.

CDR3 loop: CSASVRETEAFF. The CDR3 DNA follows: TGCAGTGCTAGCGTTAGGGAAACTGAAGCTTTCTTT. The chain carries TRBV20-1 and TRBJ1-1, with D uncertain. Germline lookup yields CDR1 DFQATT and CDR2 SNEGSKA (reference sequence). The length of the CDR3 is 12 residues. The germline V and J ends were trimmed by 3 bases and 5 bases, with 10 bases remaining between them.

The genes are TRBV5-1 and TRBJ2-1, with TRBD2 as a possible D gene (5 bases). V was cut by 3 bases and J by 12 bases, with 16 bases left in between. CDR1 SGHRS and CDR2 YFSETQ come from the germline V gene. The CDR3 loop spans 13 amino acids. CDR3 in amino acids: CASSSESGGVQFF. CDR3 bases: TGCGCCAGCAGCTCAGAAAGCGGTGGAGTGCAGTTCTTC. Full variable domain (remainder filled in from reference TRBV5-1 and TRBJ2-1): KAGVTQTPRYLIKTRGQQVTLSCSPISGHRSVSWYQQTPGQGLQFLFEYFSETQRNKGNFPGRFSGRQFSNSRSEMNVSTLELGDSALYLCASSSESGGVQFFGPGTRLTVL.

The chain uses TRBV25-1 and TRBJ1-2; TRBD1 agrees at 10 bases. Germline CDR1 is MGHDK and CDR2 is SYGVNS. Trimming removed 5 bases from V and 4 bases from J; junction bases left unmatched: 10. The CDR3 runs to 16 residues. The CDR3 here is CASSKDDRGHSYGYTF. CDR3 sequence (DNA): TGTGCCAGCAGTAAGGACGACAGGGGGCATAGCTATGGCTACACCTTC.